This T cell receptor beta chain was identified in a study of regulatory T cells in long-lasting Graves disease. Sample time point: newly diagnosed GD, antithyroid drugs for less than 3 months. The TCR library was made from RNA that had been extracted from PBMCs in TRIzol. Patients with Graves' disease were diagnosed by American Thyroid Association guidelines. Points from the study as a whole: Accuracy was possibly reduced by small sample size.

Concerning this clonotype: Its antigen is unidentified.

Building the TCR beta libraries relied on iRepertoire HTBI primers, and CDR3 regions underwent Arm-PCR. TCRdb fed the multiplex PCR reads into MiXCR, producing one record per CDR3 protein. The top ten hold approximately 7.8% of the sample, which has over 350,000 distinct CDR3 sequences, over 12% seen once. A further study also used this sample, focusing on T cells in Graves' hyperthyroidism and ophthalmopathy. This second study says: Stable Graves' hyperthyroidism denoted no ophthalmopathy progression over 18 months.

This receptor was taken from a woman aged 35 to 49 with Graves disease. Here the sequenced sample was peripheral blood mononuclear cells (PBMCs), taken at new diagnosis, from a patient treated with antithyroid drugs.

The CDR3 here is CASNMLRTGSTDTQYF. In nucleotides, the CDR3 is TGTGCCAGTAATATGCTCCGGACAGGGAGCACAGATACGCAGTATTTT. The J gene is TRBJ2-3, the V gene TRBV19; 8 nucleotides align to TRBD1. This CDR3 region has 16 residues. CDR1 and CDR2 from the germline V gene are LNHDA and SQIVND (reference sequence). V gave up 7 bases and J gave up 0 bases; unmatched junction bases: 9.